This TCR beta chain was identified in a study of blood T cell repertoires in COVID-19. Only in-frame clones appear in the TCRdb table, and some are missing; sequencing was by immunoSEQ multiplex PCR. The sample lists about 150,000 clones; about 88% were seen once. One Seattle source followed patients from active infection through their disease course. Germline V lookup: CDR1 MDHEN, CDR2 SYDVKM. V was clipped by 7 bases and J by 0 bases; unmatched bases: 9. The CDR3 runs 17 residues. The chain is built from TRBV28 and TRBJ2-6; TRBD1 matches 7 bases. This receptor was taken from a woman older than 75 with COVID-19, enrolled during active disease. Material for sequencing was peripheral blood. CDR3 protein: CASTRDSVYSGANVLTF. CDR3 DNA: TGTGCCAGCACCAGGGACAGTGTCTACTCTGGGGCCAACGTCCTGACTTTC.